This T cell receptor (beta chain) appears in the sequencing data of a study of cytomegalovirus exposure and HLA in healthy donors. PCR used 60 Vbeta primers and 13 Jbeta primers. Authors' analysis steps: Later reanalysis found 75 million to 100 million unique TCR beta chains, some 10 million of them shared. TCRdb keeps only in-frame clones here, not all; method: immunoSEQ multiplex PCR. The V and J calls and clone size are taken from that table; D and trimming were inferred from the DNA. Of around 100,000 clones in the sample, approximately 73% were seen once. The V gene's germline CDR1 is LNHDA and CDR2 SQIVND (reference sequence). The ends lost 5 bases at V and 6 bases at J; junction bases unmatched: 7. CDR3 length: 14 residues.

The clonotype originates from a young woman in good health and CMV-seropositive. The V call is TRBV19, the J call TRBJ1-5; 7 bases agree with TRBD1. The sample taken for sequencing was PBMCs. DNA of the CDR3: TGTGCCAGTAGTCCGACAGGGTACGGTCAGCCCCAGCATTTT. Translating gives CASSPTGYGQPQHF.